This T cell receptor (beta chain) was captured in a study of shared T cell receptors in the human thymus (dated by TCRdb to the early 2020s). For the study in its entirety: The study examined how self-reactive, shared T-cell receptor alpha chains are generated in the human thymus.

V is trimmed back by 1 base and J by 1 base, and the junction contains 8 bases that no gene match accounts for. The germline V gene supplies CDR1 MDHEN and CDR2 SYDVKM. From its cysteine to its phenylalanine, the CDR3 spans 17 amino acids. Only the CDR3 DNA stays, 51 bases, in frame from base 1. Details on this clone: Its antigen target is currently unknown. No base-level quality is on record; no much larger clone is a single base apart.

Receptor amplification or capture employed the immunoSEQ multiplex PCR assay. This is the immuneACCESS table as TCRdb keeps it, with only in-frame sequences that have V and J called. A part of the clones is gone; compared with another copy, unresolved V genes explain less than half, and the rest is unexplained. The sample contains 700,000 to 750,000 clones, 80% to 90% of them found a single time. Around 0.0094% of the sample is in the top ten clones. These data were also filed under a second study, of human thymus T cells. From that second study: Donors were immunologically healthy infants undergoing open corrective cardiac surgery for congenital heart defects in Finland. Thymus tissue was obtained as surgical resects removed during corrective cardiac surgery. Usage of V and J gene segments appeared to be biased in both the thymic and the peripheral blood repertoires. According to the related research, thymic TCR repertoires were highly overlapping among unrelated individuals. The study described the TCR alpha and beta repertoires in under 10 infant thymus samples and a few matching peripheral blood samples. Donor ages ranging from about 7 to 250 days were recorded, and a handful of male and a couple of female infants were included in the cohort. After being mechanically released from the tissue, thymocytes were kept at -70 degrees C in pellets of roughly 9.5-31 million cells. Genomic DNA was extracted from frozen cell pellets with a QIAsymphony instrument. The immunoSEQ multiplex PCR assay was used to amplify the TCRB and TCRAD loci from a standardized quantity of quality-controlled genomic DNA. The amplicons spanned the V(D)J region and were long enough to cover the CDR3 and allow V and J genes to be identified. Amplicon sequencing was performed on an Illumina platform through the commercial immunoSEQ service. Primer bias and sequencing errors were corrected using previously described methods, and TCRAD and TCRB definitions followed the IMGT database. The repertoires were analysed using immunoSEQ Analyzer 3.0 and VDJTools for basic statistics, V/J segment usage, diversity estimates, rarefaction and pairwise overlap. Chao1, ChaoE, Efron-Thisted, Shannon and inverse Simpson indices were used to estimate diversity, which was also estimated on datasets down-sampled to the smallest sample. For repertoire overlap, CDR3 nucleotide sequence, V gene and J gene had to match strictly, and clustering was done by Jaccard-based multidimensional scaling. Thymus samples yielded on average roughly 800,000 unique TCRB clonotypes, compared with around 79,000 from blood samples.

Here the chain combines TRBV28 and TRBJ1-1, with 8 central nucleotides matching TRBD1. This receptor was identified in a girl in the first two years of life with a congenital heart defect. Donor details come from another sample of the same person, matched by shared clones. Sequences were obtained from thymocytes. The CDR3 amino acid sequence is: CASSLSRQGARNTEAFF. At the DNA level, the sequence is TGTGCCAGCAGTTTATCTCGCCAGGGGGCGCGGAACACTGAAGCTTTCTTT.